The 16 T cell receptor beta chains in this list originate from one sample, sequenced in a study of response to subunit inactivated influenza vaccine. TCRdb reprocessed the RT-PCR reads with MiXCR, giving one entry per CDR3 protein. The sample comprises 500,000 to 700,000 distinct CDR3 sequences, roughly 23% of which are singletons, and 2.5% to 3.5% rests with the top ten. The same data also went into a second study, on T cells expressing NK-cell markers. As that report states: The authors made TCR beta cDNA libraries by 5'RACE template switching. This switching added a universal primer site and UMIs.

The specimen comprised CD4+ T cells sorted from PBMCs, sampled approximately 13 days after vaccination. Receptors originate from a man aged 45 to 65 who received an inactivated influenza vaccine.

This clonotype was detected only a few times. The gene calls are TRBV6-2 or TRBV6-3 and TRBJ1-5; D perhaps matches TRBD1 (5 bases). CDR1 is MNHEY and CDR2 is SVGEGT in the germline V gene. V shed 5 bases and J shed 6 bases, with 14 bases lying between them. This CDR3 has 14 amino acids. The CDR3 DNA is TGTGCCAGCAGTCCGGGGCCGGGAGGTCAGCCCCAGCATTTT. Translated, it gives CASSPGPGGQPQHF.

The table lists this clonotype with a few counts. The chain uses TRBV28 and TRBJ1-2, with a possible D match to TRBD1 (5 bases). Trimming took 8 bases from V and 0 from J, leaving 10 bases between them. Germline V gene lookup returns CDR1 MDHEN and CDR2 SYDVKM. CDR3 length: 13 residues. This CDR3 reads CASVTGSNYGYTF. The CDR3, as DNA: TGTGCCAGCGTAACAGGCTCTAACTATGGCTACACCTTC.

In DNA form, the CDR3 reads TGTGCCAGCAGACGCCGGGAGGCCAACGTCCTGACTTTC. As protein: CASRRREANVLTF. The chain recombines TRBV12-3 or TRBV12-4 with TRBJ2-6; weak D call: TRBD2 (5 bases). The CDR3 totals 13 residues. The germline V and J ends were trimmed by 6 bases and 6 bases, with 9 bases remaining between them.

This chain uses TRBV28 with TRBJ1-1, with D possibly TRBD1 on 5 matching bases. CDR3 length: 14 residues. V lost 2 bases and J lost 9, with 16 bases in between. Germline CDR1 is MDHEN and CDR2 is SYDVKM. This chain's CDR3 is CASSLGGSKNKAFF. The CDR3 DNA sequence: TGTGCCAGCAGTTTAGGGGGGTCTAAAAACAAAGCTTTCTTT. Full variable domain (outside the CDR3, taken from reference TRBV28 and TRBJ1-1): DVKVTQSSRYLVKRTGEKVFLECVQDMDHENMFWYRQDPGLGLRLIYFSYDVKMKEKGDIPEGYSVSREKKERFSLILESASTNQTSMYLCASSLGGSKNKAFFGQGTRLTVV.

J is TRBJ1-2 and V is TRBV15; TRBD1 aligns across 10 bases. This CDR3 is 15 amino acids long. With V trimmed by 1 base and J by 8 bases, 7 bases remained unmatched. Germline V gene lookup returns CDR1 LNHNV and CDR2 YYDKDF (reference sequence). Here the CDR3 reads CATSRAGTGALGYTF. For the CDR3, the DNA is TGTGCCACCAGCAGAGCCGGGACAGGGGCCCTGGGCTACACCTTC.

CDR3 residues: CASSQDLPDTGELFF. Here the CDR3 DNA reads TGTGCCAGCAGCCAAGATTTACCAGACACCGGGGAGCTGTTTTTT. The chain uses TRBV4-2 and TRBJ2-2; no clear D. The CDR3 has 15 residues. The germline CDR1 and CDR2 sequences are LGHNA and YNFKEQ. Trimming removed 0 bases from V and 3 bases from J, with 8 bases in between.

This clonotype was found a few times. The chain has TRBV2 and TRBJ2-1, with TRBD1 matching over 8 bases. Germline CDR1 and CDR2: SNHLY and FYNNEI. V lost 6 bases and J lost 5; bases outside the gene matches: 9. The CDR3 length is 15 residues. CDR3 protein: CASRDRGLLNNEQFF. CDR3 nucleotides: TGTGCCAGCAGAGACAGGGGTTTGCTCAACAATGAGCAGTTCTTC. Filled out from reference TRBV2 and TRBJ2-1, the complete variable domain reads EPEVTQTPSHQVTQMGQEVILRCVPISNHLYFYWYRQILGQKVEFLVSFYNNEISEKSEIFDDQFSVERPDGSNFTLKIRSTKLEDSAMYFCASRDRGLLNNEQFFGPGTRLTVL.

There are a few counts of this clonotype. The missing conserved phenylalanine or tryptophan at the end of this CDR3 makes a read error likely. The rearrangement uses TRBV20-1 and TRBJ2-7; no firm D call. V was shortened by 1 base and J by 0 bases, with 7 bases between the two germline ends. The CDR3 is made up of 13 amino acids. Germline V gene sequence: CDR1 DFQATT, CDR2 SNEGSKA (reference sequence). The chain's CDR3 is CSARGHNSYEQYL. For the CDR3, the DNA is TGCAGTGCTAGAGGTCACAACTCCTACGAGCAGTACCTC.

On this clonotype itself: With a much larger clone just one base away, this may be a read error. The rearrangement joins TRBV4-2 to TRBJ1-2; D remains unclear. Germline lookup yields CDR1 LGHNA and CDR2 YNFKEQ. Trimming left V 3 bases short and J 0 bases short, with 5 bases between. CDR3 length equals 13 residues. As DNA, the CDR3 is TGTGCCAGCAGCCAGGACCCTAACTATGGCTACACCTTC. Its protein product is CASSQDPNYGYTF.

The CDR3 spells CASSRLAGTLNYEQYF. In nucleotides, the CDR3 is TGTGCCAGCAGTCGACTAGCGGGGACCCTTAACTACGAGCAGTACTTC. This sequence joins TRBV12-3 or TRBV12-4 and TRBJ2-7; TRBD2 aligns across 11 bases. The CDR3 consists of 16 residues. Germline trimming cut 5 bases from V and 3 bases from J; bases unmatched to any gene: 9.

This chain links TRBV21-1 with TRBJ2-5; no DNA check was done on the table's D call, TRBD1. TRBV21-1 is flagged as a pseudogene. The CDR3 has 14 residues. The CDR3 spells CASSIQGRGETQYF. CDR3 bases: TGTGCCAGCAGCATACAGGGGCGCGGGGAGACCCAGTACTTC.

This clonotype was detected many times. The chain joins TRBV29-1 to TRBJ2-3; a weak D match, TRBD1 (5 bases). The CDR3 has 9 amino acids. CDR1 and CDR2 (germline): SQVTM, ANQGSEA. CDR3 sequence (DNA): TGCAGGACAGAAGATACGCAGTATTTT. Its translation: CRTEDTQYF.

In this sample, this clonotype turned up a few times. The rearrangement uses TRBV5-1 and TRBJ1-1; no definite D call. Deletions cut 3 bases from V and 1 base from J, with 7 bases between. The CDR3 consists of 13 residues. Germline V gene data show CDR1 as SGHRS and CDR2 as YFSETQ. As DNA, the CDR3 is TGCGCCAGCAGCTCGGGAACGAACACTGAAGCTTTCTTT. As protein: CASSSGTNTEAFF.

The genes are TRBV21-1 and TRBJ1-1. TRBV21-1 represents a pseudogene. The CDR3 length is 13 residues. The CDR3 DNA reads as TGTGCCAGCAGCAAAGCGTTGAACACTGAAGCTTTCTTT. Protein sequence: CASSKALNTEAFF.

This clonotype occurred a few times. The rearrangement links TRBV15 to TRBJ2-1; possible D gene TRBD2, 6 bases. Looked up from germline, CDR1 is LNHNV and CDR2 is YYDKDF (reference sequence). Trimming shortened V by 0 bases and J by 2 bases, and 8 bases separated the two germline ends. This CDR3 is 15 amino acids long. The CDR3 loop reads CATSREAGTYNEQFF. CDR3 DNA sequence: TGTGCCACCAGCAGAGAGGCGGGGACCTACAATGAGCAGTTCTTC.

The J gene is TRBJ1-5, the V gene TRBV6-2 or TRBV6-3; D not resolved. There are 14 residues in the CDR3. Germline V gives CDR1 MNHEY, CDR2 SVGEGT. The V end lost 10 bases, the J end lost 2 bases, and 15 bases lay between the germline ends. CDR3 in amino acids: CATSGPPGNQPQHF. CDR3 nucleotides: TGTGCCACCTCCGGCCCGCCTGGCAATCAGCCCCAGCATTTT.